Below, 22 T cell receptor beta chains from the same sample are listed, as sequenced in a study of blood T cell repertoires in COVID-19. Data came from immunoSEQ multiplex PCR; TCRdb stores just in-frame clones and leaves some out. Among about 270,000 clones, more than 75% were seen once, and the ten largest hold around 2.5%. Sequenced: peripheral blood. Receptors originate from a woman in her 50s with acute or convalescent COVID-19.

This clone was observed a few times. The chain combines TRBV5-1 with TRBJ1-2; the match to TRBD1 covers 10 bases. The V segment lost 4 bases and the J segment 8 bases; nucleotides outside the gene matches: 8. The CDR3 extends over 14 amino acids. The V gene's germline CDR1 is SGHRS and CDR2 YFSETQ. CDR3 protein: CASSQGTGEGGYTF. The CDR3 bases are TGCGCCAGCAGCCAAGGGACAGGGGAGGGCGGCTACACCTTC.

V gene TRBV19 combines with J gene TRBJ2-7; 8 bases map to TRBD2. Germline V gene lookup returns CDR1 LNHDA and CDR2 SQIVND (reference sequence). V lost 3 bases, J lost 5 bases, and 9 bases stayed unmatched. This CDR3 is 15 amino acids long. The DNA for the CDR3 is TGTGCCAGTAGTATTTCGAGCGGGAGTTTGAACGAGCAGTACTTC. Amino acids: CASSISSGSLNEQYF.

The chain joins TRBV5-1 to TRBJ2-7; 9 bases line up with TRBD1. Germline assignment: CDR1 SGHRS and CDR2 YFSETQ. With 0 bases clipped from V and 5 bases from J, the junction kept 9 bases outside the gene matches. This CDR3 has 16 residues. CDR3 coding DNA: TGCGCCAGCAGCTTGGTTTTGACAGGGGGATCCCACGAGCAGTACTTC. Residues: CASSLVLTGGSHEQYF.

The V and J genes are TRBV5-1 and TRBJ2-5, with D uncertain. CDR1 is SGHRS and CDR2 is YFSETQ in the germline V gene. Trimming shortened V by 1 base and J by 3 bases, and 7 bases separated the two germline ends. This CDR3 has 13 residues. DNA for the CDR3: TGCGCCAGCAGCTTGCTCAGCGAAGAGACCCAGTACTTC. This translates into CASSLLSEETQYF. Complete variable domain (other parts from reference TRBV5-1 and TRBJ2-5): KAGVTQTPRYLIKTRGQQVTLSCSPISGHRSVSWYQQTPGQGLQFLFEYFSETQRNKGNFPGRFSGRQFSNSRSEMNVSTLELGDSALYLCASSLLSEETQYFGPGTRLLVL.

A few counts support this clone. The chain has TRBV2 and TRBJ1-5, with D perhaps matching TRBD1 (5 bases). Germline V gene lookup returns CDR1 SNHLY and CDR2 FYNNEI. The CDR3 runs to 16 residues. Trimming removed 3 bases from V and 3 bases from J, with 15 bases in between. The DNA for the CDR3 is TGTGCCAGCAGTGAGGTTAGGGACTTATCCAATCAGCCCCAGCATTTT. Translated, it gives CASSEVRDLSNQPQHF.

J is TRBJ2-5 and V is TRBV29-1; 10 bases line up with TRBD1. CDR1 is SQVTM, CDR2 ANQGSEA, per germline. The CDR3 is 14 residues long. V was pared by 6 bases and J by 4 bases, with 8 bases of the junction left unmatched. The CDR3 here is CSVPGQGVRETQYF. Here the CDR3 DNA reads TGCAGCGTCCCAGGACAGGGGGTTCGAGAGACCCAGTACTTC.

The rearrangement uses TRBV24-1 and TRBJ2-5; 10 positions agree with TRBD1. This CDR3 has 15 amino acids. V shed 4 bases and J 3 bases; nucleotides not matched to a gene: 4. The germline V gene has CDR1 KGHDR and CDR2 SFDVKD. The CDR3 spells CATSDPDRGEETQYF. The CDR3 coding sequence is TGTGCCACCAGTGACCCGGACAGGGGGGAAGAGACCCAGTACTTC.

The genes are TRBV5-1 and TRBJ1-6; 8 bases align to TRBD1. Germline CDR1 reads SGHRS; CDR2 reads YFSETQ. The CDR3 runs 14 residues. V shed 4 bases, J shed 8 bases, and the junction held 5 bases outside the gene matches. Written as DNA, the CDR3 is TGCGCCAGCAGCCCAAACAGGGGGGATTCACCCCTCCACTTT. Protein: CASSPNRGDSPLHF.

V is TRBV5-1 and J is TRBJ1-6, with D unresolved. The length of the CDR3 is 14 residues. V lost 4 bases to trimming and J lost 9 bases, with 14 bases between them. Germline V gene lookup returns CDR1 SGHRS and CDR2 YFSETQ. CDR3 region: CASSEGLLGSPLHF. The CDR3 DNA follows: TGCGCCAGCAGCGAGGGCCTGCTGGGTTCACCCCTCCACTTT.

As concerns this clone: In the same sample, other DNA sequences code for this CDR3. This chain links TRBV7-2 with TRBJ2-7; D gene ambiguous. The CDR3 covers 12 residues. The V and J ends lost 1 base and 5 bases respectively, with 6 bases between them. The germline CDR1 and CDR2 sequences are SGHTA and FQGNSA. The CDR3 loop is CASSLDRDEQYF. The CDR3 nucleotides are TGTGCCAGCAGCTTAGACCGGGACGAGCAGTACTTC.

This sequence joins TRBV19 and TRBJ2-7; 9 nucleotides match TRBD2. After removal of 6 bases from V and 2 bases from J, the junction contained 11 bases not matched to a gene. Germline V gene lookup returns CDR1 LNHDA and CDR2 SQIVND (reference sequence). The length of the CDR3 is 16 residues. CDR3 amino acids: CASSKDSGTSPYEQYF. CDR3 bases: TGTGCCAGTAGCAAGGACTCCGGGACTAGCCCCTACGAGCAGTACTTC.

The chain joins TRBV11-2 to TRBJ1-1; 8 nucleotides agree with TRBD1. V shed 3 bases, J shed 6 bases, and the junction held 9 bases outside the gene matches. The germline gives CDR1 SGHAT, CDR2 FQNNGV. This CDR3 comprises 15 residues. CDR3 in amino acids: CASSFSGQGGSEAFF. The CDR3 DNA follows: TGTGCCAGCAGCTTCTCCGGACAGGGTGGCTCTGAAGCTTTCTTT. The full variable domain, its missing parts supplied by reference TRBV11-2 and TRBJ1-1, is EAGVAQSPRYKIIEKRQSVAFWCNPISGHATLYWYQQILGQGPKLLIQFQNNGVVDDSQLPKDRFSAERLKGVDSTLKIQPAKLEDSAVYLCASSFSGQGGSEAFFGQGTRLTVV.

The chain carries TRBV29-1 and TRBJ2-2; D gene uncertain. This CDR3 contains 13 residues. V lost 3 bases to trimming and J lost 0 bases, with 5 bases between them. Germline CDR1 is SQVTM and CDR2 is ANQGSEA. The CDR3 DNA is TGCAGCGTTGACCCCGCGAACACCGGGGAGCTGTTTTTT. Protein sequence: CSVDPANTGELFF.

V is TRBV7-2 and J is TRBJ1-1; 8 bases map to TRBD1. Germline-derived CDR1 and CDR2 are SGHTA and FQGNSA. The CDR3 is made up of 14 amino acids. The trim removed 6 bases at V and 6 bases at J, leaving 9 bases unmatched. The CDR3 sequence: CASSRRDRGSEAFF. The CDR3 DNA reads as TGTGCCAGCAGTCGACGTGACAGGGGTTCTGAAGCTTTCTTT.

Only one count was recorded for this clone. In DNA, the CDR3 is TGTGCCAGCAGCCCCCAGGGGTCTCAAGAGACCCAGTACTTC. This codes for CASSPQGSQETQYF. The chain uses TRBV7-2 and TRBJ2-5, with D perhaps TRBD1 (6 bases). The germline V gene encodes CDR1 SGHTA and CDR2 FQGNSA. V lost 5 bases and J lost 2, with 12 bases in between. The CDR3 loop spans 14 amino acids. Together with reference TRBV7-2 and TRBJ2-5, the CDR3 gives the full variable domain: GAGVSQSPSNKVTEKGKDVELRCDPISGHTALYWYRQSLGQGLEFLIYFQGNSAPDKSGLPSDRFSAERTGGSVSTLTIQRTQQEDSAVYLCASSPQGSQETQYFGPGTRLLVL.

The V call is TRBV19, the J call TRBJ1-2, with a tentative D call TRBD1 (5 bases). The ends were cut back, 3 bases at V and 8 bases at J, with 22 bases in the middle. The germline gives CDR1 LNHDA, CDR2 SQIVND (reference sequence). The CDR3 runs 16 residues. CDR3 DNA: TGTGCCAGTAGTATTGGGGCAGGGAAGGATTCTCGGGGCTACACCTTC. It translates to CASSIGAGKDSRGYTF.

The CDR3 loop is CASSMRSSGTDTQYF. CDR3 DNA: TGTGCCAGCAGCATGAGGTCTAGCGGCACAGATACGCAGTATTTT. The rearrangement joins TRBV7-2 to TRBJ2-3; TRBD2 is a possible D gene (6 bases). The CDR3 has 15 amino acids. V was trimmed by 5 bases and J by 1 base, leaving 13 bases between them. The germline V gene encodes CDR1 SGHTA and CDR2 FQGNSA.

This chain uses TRBV7-3 with TRBJ2-1, with 8 bases identical to TRBD1. Trimming cost V 2 bases and J 8 bases; bases outside gene matches: 8. In germline, CDR1 is SGHTA, CDR2 FQGTGA. The CDR3 is made up of 15 amino acids. The CDR3 DNA sequence: TGTGCCAGCAGCTTAGGGCAGGGGGCGGGTCATGAGCAGTTCTTC. This gives the protein CASSLGQGAGHEQFF.

This chain connects TRBV3-1 (or the pseudogene TRBV3-2) to TRBJ1-5, with 7 positions matching TRBD1. The CDR3 loop spans 16 amino acids. The germline V gene has CDR1 LGHDT and CDR2 YNNKEL (reference sequence). With V trimmed by 1 base and J by 0 bases, 3 bases remained unmatched. CDR3 nucleotides: TGTGCCAGCAGCCAAGGGACAGGTTATAGCAATCAGCCCCAGCATTTT. It encodes CASSQGTGYSNQPQHF.

This chain joins TRBV28 and TRBJ1-1; 10 nucleotides agree with TRBD1. Trimming removed 6 bases from V and 4 bases from J; junction bases left unmatched: 5. The length of the CDR3 is 14 residues. CDR1 is MDHEN, CDR2 SYDVKM, per germline. The CDR3 reads CASSPRDRGTEAFF. The CDR3 nucleotides are TGTGCCAGCAGCCCCCGGGACAGGGGCACTGAAGCTTTCTTT.

The chain joins TRBV7-8 to TRBJ1-2; TRBD1 might be the D (5 bases). The germline gives CDR1 SGHVS, CDR2 FQNEAQ. CDR3 length equals 12 residues. The V end lost 5 bases, the J end lost 4 bases, and 8 bases lay between the germline ends. CDR3 coding DNA: TGTGCCAGCAGCCCCGACAGCTATGGCTACACCTTC. Translation gives CASSPDSYGYTF.

The chain is built from TRBV13 and TRBJ1-1, with 8 bases matching TRBD1. The CDR3 has 13 residues. Germline CDR1 and CDR2: PRHDT and FYEKMQ (reference sequence). The V gene end was trimmed by 6 bases and the J gene end by 8 bases; junction bases not matched to a gene: 8. The CDR3 protein is CASRRQGAAEAFF. The CDR3 nucleotides are TGTGCCAGCAGACGGCAGGGGGCAGCGGAAGCTTTCTTT. Together with reference TRBV13 and TRBJ1-1, the CDR3 gives the full variable domain: AAGVIQSPRHLIKEKRETATLKCYPIPRHDTVYWYQQGPGQDPQFLISFYEKMQSDKGSIPDRFSAQQFSDYHSELNMSSLELGDSALYFCASRRQGAAEAFFGQGTRLTVV.